This T cell receptor beta chain was sequenced in a study of response to subunit inactivated influenza vaccine. Whole-study results and caveats: Each seasonal flu vaccination may recruit only limited new T cells, authors suggested.

This CDR3 is 12 amino acids long. Trimming shortened V by 8 bases and J by 5 bases, and 9 bases separated the two germline ends. Germline lookup yields CDR1 LGHDT and CDR2 YNNKEL (reference sequence). From the RT-PCR reads, TCRdb called clonotypes with MiXCR, one entry per CDR3 protein. The sample includes about 780,000 distinct CDR3 sequences, less than 20% of them seen just once. The table lists this clonotype with a few counts. Its antigen is undetermined. The material sequenced was PBMCs from blood, taken about 5 days after vaccination. This TCR was sampled from a man over 45 who received an inactivated influenza vaccine. The rearrangement uses TRBV3-1 and TRBJ1-4; D gene ambiguous. CDR3 loop: CASRNRNEKLFF. CDR3 in DNA: TGTGCCAGCCGAAACCGAAATGAAAAACTGTTTTTT.